The entry below gives a single TCR beta chain sequence along with its context. The antigen is undetermined. Germline CDR1 SGHTA, CDR2 FQGTGA. This CDR3 is built from 17 residues. V gave up 5 bases and J gave up 1 base; unmatched junction bases: 10. PCR used 60 Vbeta primers and 13 Jbeta primers. TCRdb's copy holds only in-frame clones and misses some; the assay was immunoSEQ multiplex PCR. The data contain roughly 120,000 clones, 65% to 80% of them singletons. This sample was taken from a study of cytomegalovirus exposure and HLA in healthy donors. The overall study: As released early, the data held 70 million to 100 million unique TCRs from HLA-typed donors. Study conclusions and caveats: Another analysis was done later, and it associated fewer than 20,000 TCR beta sequences with HLA alleles at 0.05 false discovery rate. Whilst most TCR sequences proved rare, a subset of public TCRs occurred across many donors.

This clonotype was obtained from a woman in her forties in good health and CMV-seropositive. Sequencing was performed on PBMCs. V is TRBV7-3 and J is TRBJ2-3, with 9 bases lining up with TRBD2. As DNA, the CDR3 is TGTGCCAGCAGCCCGATCGGGGGACTAGCTGGCACAGATACGCAGTATTTT. Its translation is CASSPIGGLAGTDTQYF.